This T cell receptor (beta chain) comes out of a study of T-cell memory formation after mild COVID-19. Study-level background: Largely donor-specific sequence clusters came from two donors. General study findings and limits: Clones shrinking between day 15 and 85 showed a balanced CD4/CD8 split, and those that grew later tilted toward CD4+. Contracting CD8+ clones were enriched in EMRA, CD4+ mainly in CM and EM.

With regard to this clonotype: What it binds is unknown.

CDR1 is WNHNN and CDR2 is SYGVQD in the germline V gene (reference sequence). V was trimmed by 6 bases and J by 2 bases, leaving 15 bases between them. The CDR3 loop spans 15 amino acids. 5'RACE primed at constant segments yielded TCR alpha and TCR beta cDNA libraries bearing sample barcodes and UMIs. TCRdb recomputed calls from the 5' RACE reads with MiXCR, one row per CDR3 protein. Altogether 250,000 to 400,000 distinct CDR3 sequences are present, approximately 14% being singletons, with the ten largest covering about 21%. This TCR derives from a man aged 18 to 29 who had mild COVID-19 (a few samples of this study predate the infection). Cell type and time point are not known. The chain carries TRBV10-1 and TRBJ2-3, with unresolved D. The sequencing sample was made of PBMCs or a T cell subset sorted from them (not recorded which). CDR3 bases: TGCGCCAGCAGCAAGACGGATTTCTCCACAGATACGCAGTATTTT. Protein sequence: CASSKTDFSTDTQYF.